The 20 T cell receptor beta chains listed next were all sequenced from one sample in a study of blood T cells in healthy people across ages. The authors ran a second PCR of 7 to 11 cycles using a sample-barcoded 5' primer and a J-beta primer mix. From the 5' RACE reads, TCRdb called clonotypes with MiXCR, one entry per CDR3 protein. The sample consists of about 1.6 million distinct CDR3 sequences, 34% of them appearing once. Sequencing was done on a sample of blood. The receptors were sampled from a woman aged 30 to 39 in good health.

The V call is TRBV20-1, the J call TRBJ2-3; the D gene is possibly TRBD2 (6 bases). V lost 3 bases to trimming and J lost 4 bases, with 17 bases between them. This CDR3 is 15 amino acids long. Germline values: CDR1 DFQATT, CDR2 SNEGSKA (reference sequence). The CDR3 DNA follows: TGCAGTGCTAGCGACCCAGGGACTGCGGCAGATACGCAGTATTTT. This gives the protein CSASDPGTAADTQYF.

The chain has TRBV6-1 and TRBJ1-4, with TRBD1 matching 10 bases. Germline V gene sequence: CDR1 MNHNS, CDR2 SASEGT. J was trimmed by 4 bases and V by 6 bases; bases with no gene match: 2. This CDR3 is 14 amino acids long. CDR3 in amino acids: CASSGQGGNEKLFF. The DNA of the CDR3 is TGTGCCAGCAGCGGACAGGGGGGTAATGAAAAACTGTTTTTT.

The chain carries TRBV20-1 and TRBJ2-5; 9 nucleotides agree with TRBD2. J lost 3 bases, V lost 5 bases, and 7 bases had no gene match. The CDR3 runs to 14 residues. Germline loops: CDR1 DFQATT, CDR2 SNEGSKA (reference sequence). The CDR3 DNA follows: TGCAGTGCTGGGCGAGCGGGGGGAAAAGAGACCCAGTACTTC. Protein: CSAGRAGGKETQYF.

This clonotype was observed a few times. The chain is built from TRBV4-1 and TRBJ2-3, with D unclear. This CDR3 has 15 residues. Germline values: CDR1 MGHRA, CDR2 YSYEKL. Trimming stripped 0 bases from V and 2 bases from J, with 9 bases between. CDR3 nucleotide sequence: TGCGCCAGCAGCCAAGAGACGATCCCCACAGATACGCAGTATTTT. Amino acids: CASSQETIPTDTQYF.

The chain couples TRBV5-1 to TRBJ2-5; D remains ambiguous. Trimming shortened V by 3 bases and J by 0 bases, and 9 bases separated the two germline ends. Germline V CDR1 and CDR2: SGHRS, YFSETQ. The CDR3 extends over 14 amino acids. CDR3 residues: CASSWAEHQETQYF. Written as DNA, the CDR3 is TGCGCCAGCAGCTGGGCGGAACACCAAGAGACCCAGTACTTC.

V is TRBV25-1 and J is TRBJ2-7; 7 positions agree with TRBD1. Germline V lookup: CDR1 MGHDK, CDR2 SYGVNS. This CDR3 comprises 15 residues. Germline trimming cut 5 bases from V and 4 bases from J; bases unmatched to any gene: 11. In DNA, the CDR3 is TGTGCCAGCAGTCAACTACAGGGGTGGAAATACGAGCAGTACTTC. Protein product: CASSQLQGWKYEQYF.

This clonotype was observed many times. The junction and the germline gene differ at one end; a read error may be behind it. This chain joins TRBV4-1 and TRBJ2-1; TRBD2 matches at 10 bases. Looked up from germline, CDR1 is MGHRA and CDR2 is YSYEKL. The CDR3 loop spans 15 amino acids. CDR3 residues: CASSQAGGPYNEQFF. The CDR3 DNA is TGTGCCAGCAGCCAAGCGGGGGGGCCCTACAATGAGCAGTTCTTC.

This clonotype was detected a few times. The chain carries TRBV28 and TRBJ2-6; D may correspond to TRBD1 or TRBD2 (6 bases each). Deletions cut 6 bases from V and 2 bases from J, with 29 bases between. The CDR3 has 21 residues. Germline assignment: CDR1 MDHEN and CDR2 SYDVKM. This chain's CDR3 is CASRHREFRRGRSAGANVLTF. The DNA for the CDR3 is TGTGCCAGCAGACATCGAGAATTCCGCCGGGGGCGTAGCGCTGGGGCCAACGTCCTGACTTTC.

This clonotype was detected a few times. The rearrangement links TRBV9 to TRBJ2-3; D not certain. The CDR3 has 14 amino acids. Germline loops: CDR1 SGDLS, CDR2 YYNGEE. V dropped 0 bases and J dropped 3 bases, with 8 bases sitting between them. Here the CDR3 DNA reads TGTGCCAGCAGCGTAGATATCAGGACAGATACGCAGTATTTT. This sequence encodes CASSVDIRTDTQYF.

This clonotype was counted at least ten times. V and J are TRBV29-1 and TRBJ1-2; possibly TRBD1 for D (5 bases). The CDR3 totals 13 residues. V was pared by 1 base and J by 4 bases, with 10 bases between. CDR1 and CDR2 (germline): SQVTM, ANQGSEA. The CDR3: CSVEVRVGYGYTF. CDR3 DNA: TGCAGCGTTGAAGTCAGGGTGGGCTATGGCTACACCTTC.

The CDR3 sequence is CASSLGSSGRADEQFF. CDR3 DNA: TGCGCCAGCAGCTTGGGGTCTAGCGGGAGGGCCGATGAGCAGTTCTTC. The V call is TRBV5-1, the J call TRBJ2-1, with 12 positions matching TRBD2. The CDR3 has 16 residues. The germline gives CDR1 SGHRS, CDR2 YFSETQ. V shed 0 bases, J shed 8 bases, and the junction held 6 bases outside the gene matches.

This clonotype was seen only a few times. The rearrangement uses TRBV4-1 and TRBJ2-3, with a possible D match to TRBD2 (6 bases). V lost 1 base and J 5 bases, leaving 16 bases between the germline ends. Looked up from germline, CDR1 is MGHRA and CDR2 is YSYEKL. The CDR3 is 16 residues long. Here the CDR3 DNA reads TGCGCCAGCAGCCAAGTTGGGCTAGCGATTGGAGATACGCAGTATTTT. It is translated as CASSQVGLAIGDTQYF.

This clonotype was counted ten times or more. This chain joins TRBV4-1 and TRBJ1-2, with D possibly matching TRBD1 (5 bases). The germline gives CDR1 MGHRA, CDR2 YSYEKL. Trimming took off 4 bases at V and 5 bases at J, with 11 bases between the two ends. The CDR3 runs to 13 residues. The CDR3 sequence is CASSLGLEYGYTF. Written as DNA, the CDR3 is TGCGCCAGCAGCCTGGGACTGGAGTATGGCTACACCTTC.

Only a few counts were recorded for this clonotype. The V call is TRBV2, the J call TRBJ2-1, with 10 bases fitting TRBD1. Germline V gene lookup returns CDR1 SNHLY and CDR2 FYNNEI. The CDR3 is 14 residues long. V lost 6 bases and J lost 7; bases outside the gene matches: 6. CDR3 DNA sequence: TGTGCCAGCAGAGGGACAGGGGTAGATAATGAGCAGTTCTTC. The encoded protein is CASRGTGVDNEQFF.

The table lists this clonotype with many counts. V usage is TRBV7-9 and J usage is TRBJ2-7, with unresolved D. This CDR3 contains 15 residues. Germline V lookup: CDR1 SEHNR, CDR2 FQNEAQ (reference sequence). Trimming pared 5 bases from V and 4 bases from J, leaving 18 bases between. The CDR3 here is CASSPPLRSAYEQYF. CDR3 coding DNA: TGTGCCAGCAGCCCCCCACTCCGGTCGGCGTACGAGCAGTACTTC.

V and J are TRBV11-1 and TRBJ2-3; tentative D call: TRBD2 (6 bases). The CDR3 runs 14 residues. Germline CDR1 and CDR2: SGHAT and FQDESV (reference sequence). Between the trimmed V and J ends, which lost 5 bases and 5 bases, there was a span of 14 bases. The CDR3 region is CASSPNGRKDTQYF. As DNA, the CDR3 is TGTGCCAGCAGCCCCAACGGGAGAAAAGATACGCAGTATTTT.

The chain links TRBV30 to TRBJ1-5; D may be TRBD1 (6 bases). This CDR3 is 14 amino acids long. V dropped 0 bases and J dropped 7 bases, with 13 bases sitting between them. In germline, CDR1 is GTSNPN, CDR2 SVGIG (reference sequence). CDR3 in amino acids: CAWSVMGGRQPQHF. The CDR3 coding sequence is TGTGCCTGGAGTGTCATGGGGGGCCGGCAGCCCCAGCATTTT.

The DNA of the CDR3 is TGCAGTGCTAGAGAAGGTAGCGGGGCATCTGGTACGCAGTATTTT. It codes for CSAREGSGASGTQYF. This chain connects TRBV20-1 to TRBJ2-3; 8 nucleotides line up with TRBD2. There are 15 residues in the CDR3. The germline CDR1 and CDR2 sequences are DFQATT and SNEGSKA (reference sequence). The ends lost 0 bases at V and 8 bases at J; junction bases unmatched: 10.

This clonotype was counted a few times. This chain connects TRBV9 to TRBJ2-3; either TRBD1 or TRBD2 may supply D (6 bases each). The CDR3 is 17 amino acids. Germline lookup yields CDR1 SGDLS and CDR2 YYNGEE. Trimming shortened V by 2 bases and J by 2 bases, and 18 bases separated the two germline ends. CDR3 nucleotides: TGTGCCAGCAGCGTCGGACGGAAGGGGGGTTTCACAGATACGCAGTATTTT. It yields the protein CASSVGRKGGFTDTQYF.

Comments on this clonotype: A junction boundary mismatches the germline segment, possibly from a read error. CDR3: CAGSQERGSWPQHF. DNA for the CDR3: TGCGCCGGCAGCCAAGAGAGGGGGTCCTGGCCCCAGCATTTT. The V gene is TRBV4-1, the J gene TRBJ1-5; maybe TRBD1 (6 bases). This CDR3 is built from 14 residues. CDR1 is MGHRA, CDR2 YSYEKL, per germline.